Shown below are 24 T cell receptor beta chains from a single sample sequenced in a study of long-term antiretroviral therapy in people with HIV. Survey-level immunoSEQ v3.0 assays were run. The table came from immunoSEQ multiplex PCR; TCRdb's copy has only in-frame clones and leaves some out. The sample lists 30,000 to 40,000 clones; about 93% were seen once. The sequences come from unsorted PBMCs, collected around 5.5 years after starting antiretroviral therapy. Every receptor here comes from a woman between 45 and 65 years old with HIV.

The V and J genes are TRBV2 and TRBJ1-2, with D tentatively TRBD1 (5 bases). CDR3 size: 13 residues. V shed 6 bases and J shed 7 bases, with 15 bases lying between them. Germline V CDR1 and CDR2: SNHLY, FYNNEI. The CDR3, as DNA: TGTGCCAGCAGCGATCCCAGGGCCCGTGGCTACACCTTC. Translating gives CASSDPRARGYTF.

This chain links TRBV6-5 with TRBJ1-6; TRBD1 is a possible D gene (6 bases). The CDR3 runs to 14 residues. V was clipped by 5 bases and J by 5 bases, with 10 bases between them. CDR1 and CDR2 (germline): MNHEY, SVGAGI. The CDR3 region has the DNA TGTGCCAGCAGTGACAGGAGTAATAATTCACCCCTCCACTTT. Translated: CASSDRSNNSPLHF.

DNA of the CDR3: TGTGCCTGGAGTGTCGAACTCACGGGCACTGAAGCTTTCTTT. Its translation: CAWSVELTGTEAFF. The chain carries TRBV30 and TRBJ1-1, with no clear D. The V gene's germline CDR1 is GTSNPN and CDR2 SVGIG (reference sequence). Trimming shortened V by 0 bases and J by 4 bases, and 12 bases separated the two germline ends. CDR3 length equals 14 residues.

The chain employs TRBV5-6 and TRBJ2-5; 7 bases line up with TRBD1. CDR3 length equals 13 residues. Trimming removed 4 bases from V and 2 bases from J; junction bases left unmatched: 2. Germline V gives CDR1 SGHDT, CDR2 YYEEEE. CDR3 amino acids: CASSPGQQETQYF. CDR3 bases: TGTGCCAGCAGCCCGGGACAGCAAGAGACCCAGTACTTC. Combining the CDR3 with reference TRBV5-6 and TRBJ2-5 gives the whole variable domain DAGVTQSPTHLIKTRGQQVTLRCSPKSGHDTVSWYQQALGQGPQFIFQYYEEEERQRGNFPDRFSGHQFPNYSSELNVNALLLGDSALYLCASSPGQQETQYFGPGTRLLVL.

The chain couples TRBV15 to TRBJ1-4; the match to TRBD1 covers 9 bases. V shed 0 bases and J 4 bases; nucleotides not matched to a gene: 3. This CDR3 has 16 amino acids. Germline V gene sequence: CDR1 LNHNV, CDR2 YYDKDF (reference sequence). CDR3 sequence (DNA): TGTGCCACCAGCAGAGACCAGGGACAGGGTAATGAAAAACTGTTTTTT. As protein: CATSRDQGQGNEKLFF. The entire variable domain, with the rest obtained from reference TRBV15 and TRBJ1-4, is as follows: DAMVIQNPRYQVTQFGKPVTLSCSQTLNHNVMYWYQQKSSQAPKLLFHYYDKDFNNEADTPDNFQSRRPNTSFCFLDIRSPGLGDTAMYLCATSRDQGQGNEKLFFGSGTQLSVL.

CDR3 DNA: TGTGCCAGCAGTGCGACAGGGACGAACACCGGGGAGCTGTTTTTT. As protein: CASSATGTNTGELFF. V and J are TRBV2 and TRBJ2-2; the match to TRBD1 covers 7 bases. With V trimmed by 4 bases and J by 0 bases, 2 bases remained unmatched. The CDR3 is 15 amino acids. Germline loops: CDR1 SNHLY, CDR2 FYNNEI.

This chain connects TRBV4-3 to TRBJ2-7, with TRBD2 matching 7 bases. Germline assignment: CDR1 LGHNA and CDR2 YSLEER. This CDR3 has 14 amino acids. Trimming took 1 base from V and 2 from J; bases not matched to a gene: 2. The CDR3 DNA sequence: TGCGCCAGCAGCCAAGTGGGGGGGACCTACGAGCAGTACTTC. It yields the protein CASSQVGGTYEQYF.

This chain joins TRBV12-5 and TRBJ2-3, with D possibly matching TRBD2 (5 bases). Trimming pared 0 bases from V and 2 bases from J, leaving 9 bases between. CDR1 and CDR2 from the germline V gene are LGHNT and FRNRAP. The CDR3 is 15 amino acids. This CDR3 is CASGLVSGFTDTQYF. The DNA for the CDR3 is TGTGCTAGTGGTTTGGTATCGGGATTCACAGATACGCAGTATTTT.

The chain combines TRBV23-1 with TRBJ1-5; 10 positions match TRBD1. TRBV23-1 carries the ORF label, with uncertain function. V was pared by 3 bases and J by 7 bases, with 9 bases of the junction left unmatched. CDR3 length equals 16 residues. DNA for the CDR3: TGCGCCAGCAGTCATTTAGACAGGGGGCAGGAGCAGCCCCAGCATTTT. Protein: CASSHLDRGQEQPQHF.

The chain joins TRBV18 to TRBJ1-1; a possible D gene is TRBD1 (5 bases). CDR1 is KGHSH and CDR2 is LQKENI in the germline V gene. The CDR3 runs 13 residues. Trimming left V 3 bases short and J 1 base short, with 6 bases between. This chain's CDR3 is CASSPQGNTEAFF. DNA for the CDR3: TGTGCCAGCTCACCCCAGGGGAACACTGAAGCTTTCTTT.

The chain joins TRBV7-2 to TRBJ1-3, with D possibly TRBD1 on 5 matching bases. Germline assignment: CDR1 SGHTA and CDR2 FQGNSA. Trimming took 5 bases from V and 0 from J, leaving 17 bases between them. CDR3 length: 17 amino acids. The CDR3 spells CASSPYSDSISGNTIYF. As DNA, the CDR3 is TGTGCCAGCAGCCCATACTCCGACAGCATCTCTGGAAACACCATATATTTT.

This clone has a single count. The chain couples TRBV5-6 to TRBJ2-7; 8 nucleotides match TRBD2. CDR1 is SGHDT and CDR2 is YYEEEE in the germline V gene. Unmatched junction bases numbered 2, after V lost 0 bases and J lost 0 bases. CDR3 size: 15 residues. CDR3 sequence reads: CASSLVRGASYEQYF. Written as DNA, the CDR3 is TGTGCCAGCAGCTTGGTGCGGGGGGCCTCCTACGAGCAGTACTTC.

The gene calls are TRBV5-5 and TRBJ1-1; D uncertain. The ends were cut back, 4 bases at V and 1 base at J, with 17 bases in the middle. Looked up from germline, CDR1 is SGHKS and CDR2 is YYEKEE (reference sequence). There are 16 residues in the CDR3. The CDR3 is CASSPLPRTENTEAFF. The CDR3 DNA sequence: TGTGCCAGCAGCCCACTGCCGAGAACGGAGAACACTGAAGCTTTCTTT. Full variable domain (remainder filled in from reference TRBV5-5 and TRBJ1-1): DAGVTQSPTHLIKTRGQQVTLRCSPISGHKSVSWYQQVLGQGPQFIFQYYEKEERGRGNFPDRFSARQFPNYSSELNVNALLLGDSALYLCASSPLPRTENTEAFFGQGTRLTVV.

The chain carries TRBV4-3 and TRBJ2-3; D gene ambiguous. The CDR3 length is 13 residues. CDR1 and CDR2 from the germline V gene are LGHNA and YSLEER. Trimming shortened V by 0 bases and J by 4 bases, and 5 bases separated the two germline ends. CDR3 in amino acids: CASSQDRPDTQYF. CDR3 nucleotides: TGCGCCAGCAGCCAAGATCGCCCAGATACGCAGTATTTT.

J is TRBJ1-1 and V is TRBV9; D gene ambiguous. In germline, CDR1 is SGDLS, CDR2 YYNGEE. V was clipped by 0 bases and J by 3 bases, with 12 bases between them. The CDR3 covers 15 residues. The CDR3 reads CASSVVDSGYTEAFF. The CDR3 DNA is TGTGCCAGCAGCGTAGTTGATTCGGGGTACACTGAAGCTTTCTTT.

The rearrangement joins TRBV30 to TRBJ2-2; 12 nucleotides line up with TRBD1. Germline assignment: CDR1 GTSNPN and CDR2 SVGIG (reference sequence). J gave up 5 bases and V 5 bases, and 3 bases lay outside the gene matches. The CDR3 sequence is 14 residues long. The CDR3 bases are TGTGCCTGGCCGGGACAGGGGGCAACCGGGGAGCTGTTTTTT. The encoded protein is CAWPGQGATGELFF.

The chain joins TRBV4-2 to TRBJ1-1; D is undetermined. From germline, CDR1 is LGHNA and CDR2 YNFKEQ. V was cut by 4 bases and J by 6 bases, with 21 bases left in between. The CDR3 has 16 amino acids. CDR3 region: CASSPPGVIMDPEAFF. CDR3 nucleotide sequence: TGTGCCAGCAGCCCGCCCGGGGTCATAATGGATCCTGAAGCTTTCTTT.

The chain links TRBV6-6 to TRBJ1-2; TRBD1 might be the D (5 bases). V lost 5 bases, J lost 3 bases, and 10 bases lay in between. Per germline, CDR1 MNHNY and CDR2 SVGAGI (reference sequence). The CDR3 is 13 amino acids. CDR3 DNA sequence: TGTGCCAGCAGTGGCAGGGCCTACTATGGCTACACCTTC. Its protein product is CASSGRAYYGYTF.

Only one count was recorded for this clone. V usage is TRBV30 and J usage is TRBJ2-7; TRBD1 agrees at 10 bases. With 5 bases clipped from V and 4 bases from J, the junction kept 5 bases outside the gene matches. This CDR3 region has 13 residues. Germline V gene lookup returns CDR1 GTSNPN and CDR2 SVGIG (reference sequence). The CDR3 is CAWATDRGYEQYF. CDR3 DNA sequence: TGTGCCTGGGCTACGGACAGGGGGTACGAGCAGTACTTC.

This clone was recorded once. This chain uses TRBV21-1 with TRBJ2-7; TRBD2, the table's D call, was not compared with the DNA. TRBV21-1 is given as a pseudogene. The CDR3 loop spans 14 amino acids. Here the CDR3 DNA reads TGTGCCAGCAGCAGGTCGGGGGGCAATTACGAGCAGTACTTC. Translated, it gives CASSRSGGNYEQYF.

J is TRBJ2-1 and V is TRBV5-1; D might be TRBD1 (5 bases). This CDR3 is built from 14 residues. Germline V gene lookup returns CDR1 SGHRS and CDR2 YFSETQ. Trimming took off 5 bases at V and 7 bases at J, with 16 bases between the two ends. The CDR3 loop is CASSPGQGWNEQFF. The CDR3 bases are TGCGCCAGCAGTCCGGGCCAGGGCTGGAATGAGCAGTTCTTC.

The CDR3 bases are TGTGCTAGTGGTTTGTCGACAGGTGGGGCCGGGGAGCTGTTTTTT. It translates to CASGLSTGGAGELFF. The J gene is TRBJ2-2, the V gene TRBV12-5, with a weak D call TRBD1 (6 bases). Deletions cut 2 bases from V and 6 bases from J, with 13 bases between. The germline CDR1 and CDR2 sequences are LGHNT and FRNRAP. The CDR3 totals 15 residues.

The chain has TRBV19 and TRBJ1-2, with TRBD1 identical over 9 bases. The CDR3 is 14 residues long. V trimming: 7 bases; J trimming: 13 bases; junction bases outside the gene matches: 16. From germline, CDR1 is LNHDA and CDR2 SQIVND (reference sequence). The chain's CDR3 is CASTTSPDRGEFTF. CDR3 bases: TGTGCCAGTACCACTAGCCCGGACAGGGGCGAGTTCACCTTC.

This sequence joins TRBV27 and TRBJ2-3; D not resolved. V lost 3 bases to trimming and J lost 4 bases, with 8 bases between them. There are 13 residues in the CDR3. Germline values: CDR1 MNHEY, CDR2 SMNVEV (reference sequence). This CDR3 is CASSFTGADTQYF. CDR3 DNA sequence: TGTGCCAGCAGTTTTACTGGCGCAGATACGCAGTATTTT.